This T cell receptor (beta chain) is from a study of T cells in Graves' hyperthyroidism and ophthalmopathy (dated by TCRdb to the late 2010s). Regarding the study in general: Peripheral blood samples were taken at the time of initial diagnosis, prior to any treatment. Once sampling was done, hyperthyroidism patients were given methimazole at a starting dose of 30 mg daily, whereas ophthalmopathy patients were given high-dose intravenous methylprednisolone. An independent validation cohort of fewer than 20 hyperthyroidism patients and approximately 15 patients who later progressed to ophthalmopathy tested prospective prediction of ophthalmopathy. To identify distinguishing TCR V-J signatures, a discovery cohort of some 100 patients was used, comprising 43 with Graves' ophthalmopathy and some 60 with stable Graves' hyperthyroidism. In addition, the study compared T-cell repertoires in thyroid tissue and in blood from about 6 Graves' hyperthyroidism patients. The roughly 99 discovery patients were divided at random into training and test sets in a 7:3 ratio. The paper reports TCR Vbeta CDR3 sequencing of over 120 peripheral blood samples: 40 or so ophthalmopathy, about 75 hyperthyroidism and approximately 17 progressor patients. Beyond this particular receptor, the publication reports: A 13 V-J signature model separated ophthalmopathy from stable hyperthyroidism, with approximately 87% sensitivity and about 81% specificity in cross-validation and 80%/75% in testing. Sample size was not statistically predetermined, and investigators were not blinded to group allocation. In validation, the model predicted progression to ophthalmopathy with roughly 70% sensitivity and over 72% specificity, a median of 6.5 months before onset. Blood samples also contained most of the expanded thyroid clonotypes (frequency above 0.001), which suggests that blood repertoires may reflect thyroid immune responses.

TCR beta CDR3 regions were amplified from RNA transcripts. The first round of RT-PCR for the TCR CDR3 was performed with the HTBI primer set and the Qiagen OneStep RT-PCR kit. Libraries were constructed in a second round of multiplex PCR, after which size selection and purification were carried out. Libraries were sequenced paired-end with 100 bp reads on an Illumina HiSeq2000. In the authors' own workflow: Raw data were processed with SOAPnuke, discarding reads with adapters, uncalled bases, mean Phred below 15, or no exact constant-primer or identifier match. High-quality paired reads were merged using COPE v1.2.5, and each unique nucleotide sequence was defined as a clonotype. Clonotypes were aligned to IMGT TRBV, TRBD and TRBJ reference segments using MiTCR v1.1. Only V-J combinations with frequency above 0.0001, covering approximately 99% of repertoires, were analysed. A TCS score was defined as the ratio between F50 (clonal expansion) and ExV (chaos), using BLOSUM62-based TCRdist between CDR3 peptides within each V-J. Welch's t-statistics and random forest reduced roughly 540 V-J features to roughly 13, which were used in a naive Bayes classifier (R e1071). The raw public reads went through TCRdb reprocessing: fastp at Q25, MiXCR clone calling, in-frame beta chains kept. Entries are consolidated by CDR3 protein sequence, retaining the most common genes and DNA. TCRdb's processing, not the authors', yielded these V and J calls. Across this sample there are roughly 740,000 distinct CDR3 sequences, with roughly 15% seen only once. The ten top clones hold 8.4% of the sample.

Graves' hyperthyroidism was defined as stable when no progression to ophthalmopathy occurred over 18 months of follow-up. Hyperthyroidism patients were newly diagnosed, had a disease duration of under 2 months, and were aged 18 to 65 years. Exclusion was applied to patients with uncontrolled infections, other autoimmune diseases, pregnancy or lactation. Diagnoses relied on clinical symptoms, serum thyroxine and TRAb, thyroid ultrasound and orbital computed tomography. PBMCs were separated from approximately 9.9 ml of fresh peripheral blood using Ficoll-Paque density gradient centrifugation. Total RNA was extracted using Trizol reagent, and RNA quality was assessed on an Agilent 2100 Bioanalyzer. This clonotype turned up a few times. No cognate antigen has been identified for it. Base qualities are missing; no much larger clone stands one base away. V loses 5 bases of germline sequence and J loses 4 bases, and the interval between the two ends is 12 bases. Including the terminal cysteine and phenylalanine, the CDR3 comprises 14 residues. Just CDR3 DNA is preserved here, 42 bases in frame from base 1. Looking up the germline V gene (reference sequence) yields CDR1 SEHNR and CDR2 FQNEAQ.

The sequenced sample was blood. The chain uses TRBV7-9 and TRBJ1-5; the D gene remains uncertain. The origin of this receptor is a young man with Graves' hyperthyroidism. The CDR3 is CASSPGVKNQPQHF. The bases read TGTGCCAGCAGCCCCGGTGTTAAAAATCAGCCCCAGCATTTT.